A single sample is the source of the 9 T cell receptor beta chains below, sequenced in a study of cytomegalovirus exposure and HLA in healthy donors (dated by TCRdb to between 2016 and 2019). Library method: the immunoSEQ multiplex PCR assay. The immuneACCESS repertoire file appears here via TCRdb, limited to in-frame rearrangements. These files lack a portion of the clones; in checked studies, under half of the deficit traces to unresolved V genes, and the cause of the others is not known. The sample table contains approximately 59,000 clones; only one count was recorded for about 92% of them. Roughly 5.2% of the sample is in the top ten clones. Sequencing was performed on PBMCs. All receptors derive from a man younger than 35 in good health and CMV-seropositive.

This clone was observed a handful of times. This chain links TRBV4-1 with TRBJ1-1, with D possibly matching TRBD1 (6 bases). The CDR3 is 14 amino acids. From germline, CDR1 is MGHRA and CDR2 YSYEKL. The ends were cut back, 1 base at V and 5 bases at J, with 11 bases in the middle. Here the CDR3 reads CASSQGQGSTEAFF. CDR3 sequence (DNA): TGCGCCAGCAGCCAAGGGCAGGGGAGTACTGAAGCTTTCTTT.

This clone has just a few counts. The chain joins TRBV7-3 to TRBJ2-1; TRBD1 agrees at 9 bases. Germline V CDR1 and CDR2: SGHTA, FQGTGA. This CDR3 region has 15 residues. Trimming cost V 3 bases and J 6 bases; bases outside gene matches: 6. The CDR3 DNA sequence: TGTGCCAGCAGCTTGCTCGGGACAGGGTCCAATGAGCAGTTCTTC. It codes for CASSLLGTGSNEQFF.

This clone was picked up one time. The chain uses TRBV5-4 and TRBJ2-5; the match to TRBD2 covers 12 bases. J gave up 6 bases and V 0 bases, and 6 bases lay outside the gene matches. This CDR3 is 16 amino acids long. Germline CDR1 SGHNT, CDR2 YYREEE (reference sequence). The CDR3 region is CASSLGLAGGRQTQYF. CDR3 sequence (DNA): TGTGCCAGCAGCTTGGGGCTAGCGGGAGGGCGACAGACCCAGTACTTC.

The genes are TRBV21-1 and TRBJ1-1; whether TRBD1, the table's D call, matches the DNA was not checked. TRBV21-1 is a listed pseudogene. This CDR3 has 16 residues. The CDR3 spells CASSKLLGQGASEAFF. For the CDR3, the DNA is TGTGCCAGCAGCAAGCTTCTGGGACAGGGGGCCAGTGAAGCTTTCTTT.

The V gene is TRBV30, the J gene TRBJ2-3; 7 bases fit TRBD2. V gave up 2 bases and J gave up 0 bases; unmatched junction bases: 8. The CDR3 is 16 residues long. Germline-derived CDR1 and CDR2 are GTSNPN and SVGIG (reference sequence). The CDR3 loop is CAWSFALAASTDTQYF. The CDR3 coding sequence is TGTGCCTGGAGTTTTGCCCTAGCGGCTAGCACAGATACGCAGTATTTT.

The chain has TRBV10-3 and TRBJ2-2; D possibly corresponds to TRBD1 (6 bases). Trimming removed 4 bases at V and 5 bases at J, with 17 bases between. Germline CDR1 ENHRY, CDR2 SYGVKD. The CDR3 contains 16 residues. Here the CDR3 reads CAISGTGSEVTGELFF. CDR3 DNA sequence: TGTGCCATCAGTGGTACAGGGAGTGAAGTAACCGGGGAGCTGTTTTTT.

This clone was seen once. In DNA form, the CDR3 reads TGTGCCAGCAGTCCCCGTCGACTTTGGGACACTGAAGCTTTCTTT. Translated: CASSPRRLWDTEAFF. This chain connects TRBV28 to TRBJ1-1; no reliable D call. Per germline, CDR1 MDHEN and CDR2 SYDVKM. Trimming cost V 5 bases and J 3 bases, with 16 bases left between them. The CDR3 consists of 15 residues.

This rearrangement joins TRBV7-9 to TRBJ2-7; no definite D call. V was trimmed by 5 bases and J by 6 bases, leaving 8 bases between them. Germline CDR1 and CDR2: SEHNR and FQNEAQ (reference sequence). CDR3 size: 11 residues. The CDR3, as DNA: TGTGCCAGCAGCCTCCTTTTCGAGCAGTACTTC. It is translated as CASSLLFEQYF.

This chain joins TRBV4-1 and TRBJ1-2; no clear D gene. The CDR3 spans 14 residues. Trimming stripped 0 bases from V and 2 bases from J, with 7 bases between. Germline loops: CDR1 MGHRA, CDR2 YSYEKL. CDR3 nucleotides: TGCGCCAGCAGCCAAGAATCGGAGAACTATGGCTACACCTTC. This encodes CASSQESENYGYTF.